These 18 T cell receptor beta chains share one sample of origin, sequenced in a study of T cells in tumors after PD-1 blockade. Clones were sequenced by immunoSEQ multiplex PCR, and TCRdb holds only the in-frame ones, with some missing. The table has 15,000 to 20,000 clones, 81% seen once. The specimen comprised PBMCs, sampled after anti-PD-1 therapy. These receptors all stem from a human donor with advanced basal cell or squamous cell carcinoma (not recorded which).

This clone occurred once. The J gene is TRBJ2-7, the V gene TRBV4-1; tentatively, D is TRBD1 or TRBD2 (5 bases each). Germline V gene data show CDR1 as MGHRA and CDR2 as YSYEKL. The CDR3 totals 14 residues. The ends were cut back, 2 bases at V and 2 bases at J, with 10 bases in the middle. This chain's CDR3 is CASSQKEGTYEQYF. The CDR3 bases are TGCGCCAGCAGCCAAAAAGAGGGGACCTACGAGCAGTACTTC.

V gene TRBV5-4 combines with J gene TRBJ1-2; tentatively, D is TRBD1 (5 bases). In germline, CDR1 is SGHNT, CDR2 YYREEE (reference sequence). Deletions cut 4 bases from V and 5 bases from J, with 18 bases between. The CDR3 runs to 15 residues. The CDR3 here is CASSPGQGPRYGYTF. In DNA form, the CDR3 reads TGTGCCAGCAGCCCCGGACAAGGACCCCGATATGGCTACACCTTC.

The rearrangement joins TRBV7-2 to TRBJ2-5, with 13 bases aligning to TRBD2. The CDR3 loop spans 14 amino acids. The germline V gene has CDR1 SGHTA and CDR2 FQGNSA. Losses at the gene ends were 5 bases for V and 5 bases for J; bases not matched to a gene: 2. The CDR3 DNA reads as TGTGCCAGCAGCCGGACTAGCGGGAGCGAGACCCAGTACTTC. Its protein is CASSRTSGSETQYF. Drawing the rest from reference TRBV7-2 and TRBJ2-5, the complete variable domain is GAGVSQSPSNKVTEKGKDVELRCDPISGHTALYWYRQSLGQGLEFLIYFQGNSAPDKSGLPSDRFSAERTGGSVSTLTIQRTQQEDSAVYLCASSRTSGSETQYFGPGTRLLVL.

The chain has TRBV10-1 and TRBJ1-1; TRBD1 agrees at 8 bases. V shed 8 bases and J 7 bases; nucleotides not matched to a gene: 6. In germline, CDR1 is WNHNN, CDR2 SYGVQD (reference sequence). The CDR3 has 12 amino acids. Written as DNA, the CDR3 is TGCGCCAGCTCTGGAGGGACAGGTGAAGCTTTCTTT. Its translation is CASSGGTGEAFF.

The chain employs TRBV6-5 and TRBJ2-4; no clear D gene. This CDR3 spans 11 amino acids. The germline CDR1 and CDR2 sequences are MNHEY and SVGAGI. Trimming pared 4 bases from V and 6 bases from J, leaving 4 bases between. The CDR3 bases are TGTGCCAGCAGTTTCTTAAACATTCAGTACTTC. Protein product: CASSFLNIQYF.

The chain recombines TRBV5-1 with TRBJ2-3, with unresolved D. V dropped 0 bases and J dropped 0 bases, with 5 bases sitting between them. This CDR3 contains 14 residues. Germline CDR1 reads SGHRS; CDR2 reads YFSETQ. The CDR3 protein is CASSLEGSTDTQYF. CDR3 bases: TGCGCCAGCAGCTTGGAAGGTAGCACAGATACGCAGTATTTT. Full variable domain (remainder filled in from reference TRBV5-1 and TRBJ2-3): KAGVTQTPRYLIKTRGQQVTLSCSPISGHRSVSWYQQTPGQGLQFLFEYFSETQRNKGNFPGRFSGRQFSNSRSEMNVSTLELGDSALYLCASSLEGSTDTQYFGPGTRLTVL.

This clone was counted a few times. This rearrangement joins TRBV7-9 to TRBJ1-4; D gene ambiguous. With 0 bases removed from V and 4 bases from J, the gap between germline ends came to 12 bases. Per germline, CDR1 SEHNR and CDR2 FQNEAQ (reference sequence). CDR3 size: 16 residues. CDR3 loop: CASSLAVMGFNEKLFF. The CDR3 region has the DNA TGTGCCAGCAGCTTAGCGGTTATGGGGTTTAATGAAAAACTGTTTTTT.

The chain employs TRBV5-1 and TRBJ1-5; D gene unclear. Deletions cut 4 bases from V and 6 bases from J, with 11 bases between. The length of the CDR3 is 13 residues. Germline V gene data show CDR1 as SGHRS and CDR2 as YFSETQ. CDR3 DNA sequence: TGCGCCAGCAGCCCGGAGGGTTCTCAGCCCCAGCATTTT. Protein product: CASSPEGSQPQHF.

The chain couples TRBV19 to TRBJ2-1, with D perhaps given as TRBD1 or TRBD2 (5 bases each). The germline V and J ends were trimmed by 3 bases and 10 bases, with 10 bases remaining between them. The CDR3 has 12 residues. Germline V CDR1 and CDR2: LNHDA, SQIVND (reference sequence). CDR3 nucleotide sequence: TGTGCCAGTAGTATTGGCCGGGGCGAGCAGTTCTTC. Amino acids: CASSIGRGEQFF.

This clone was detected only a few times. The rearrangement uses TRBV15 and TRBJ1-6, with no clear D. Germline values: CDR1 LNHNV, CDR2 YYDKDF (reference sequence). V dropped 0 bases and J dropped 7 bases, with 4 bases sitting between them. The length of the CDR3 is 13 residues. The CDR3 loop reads CATSRDNNSPLHF. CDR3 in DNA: TGTGCCACCAGCAGAGATAACAATTCACCCCTCCACTTT. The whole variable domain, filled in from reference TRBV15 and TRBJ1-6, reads DAMVIQNPRYQVTQFGKPVTLSCSQTLNHNVMYWYQQKSSQAPKLLFHYYDKDFNNEADTPDNFQSRRPNTSFCFLDIRSPGLGDTAMYLCATSRDNNSPLHFGNGTRLTVT.

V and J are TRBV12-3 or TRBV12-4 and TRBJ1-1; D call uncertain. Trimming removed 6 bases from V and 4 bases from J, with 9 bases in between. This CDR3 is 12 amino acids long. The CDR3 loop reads CASRGPGTEAFF. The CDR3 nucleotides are TGTGCCAGCAGAGGCCCTGGCACTGAAGCTTTCTTT.

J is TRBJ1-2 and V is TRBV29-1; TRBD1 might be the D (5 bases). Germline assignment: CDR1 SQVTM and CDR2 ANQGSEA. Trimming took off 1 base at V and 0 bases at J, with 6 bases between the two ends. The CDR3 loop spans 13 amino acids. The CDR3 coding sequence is TGCAGCGTTGAAGTGACAGCTAACTATGGCTACACCTTC. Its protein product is CSVEVTANYGYTF.

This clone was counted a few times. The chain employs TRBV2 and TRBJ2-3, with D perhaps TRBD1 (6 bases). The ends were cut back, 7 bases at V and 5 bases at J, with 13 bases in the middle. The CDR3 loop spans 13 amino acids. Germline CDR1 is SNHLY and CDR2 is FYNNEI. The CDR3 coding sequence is TGTGCCAGCATATCAGGGGCGGGAGATACGCAGTATTTT. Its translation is CASISGAGDTQYF.

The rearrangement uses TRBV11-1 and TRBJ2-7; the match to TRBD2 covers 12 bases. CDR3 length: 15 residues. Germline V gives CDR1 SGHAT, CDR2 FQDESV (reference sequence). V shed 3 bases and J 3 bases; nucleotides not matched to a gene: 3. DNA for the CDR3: TGTGCCAGCAGCTTTGGACTAGCGGGAAGCTACGAGCAGTACTTC. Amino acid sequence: CASSFGLAGSYEQYF.

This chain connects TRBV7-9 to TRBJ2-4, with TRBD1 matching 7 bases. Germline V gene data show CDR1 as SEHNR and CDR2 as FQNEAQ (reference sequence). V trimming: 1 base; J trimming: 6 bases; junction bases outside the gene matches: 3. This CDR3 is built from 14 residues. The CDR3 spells CASSLGGGLNIQYF. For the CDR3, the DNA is TGTGCCAGCAGCTTAGGAGGGGGCCTAAACATTCAGTACTTC.

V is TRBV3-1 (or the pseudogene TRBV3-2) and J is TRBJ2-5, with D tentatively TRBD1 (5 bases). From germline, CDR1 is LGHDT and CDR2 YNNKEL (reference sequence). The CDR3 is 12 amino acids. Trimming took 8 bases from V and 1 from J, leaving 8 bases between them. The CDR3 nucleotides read TGTGCCAGCGGCAGGGCCCAAGAGACCCAGTACTTC. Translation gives CASGRAQETQYF.

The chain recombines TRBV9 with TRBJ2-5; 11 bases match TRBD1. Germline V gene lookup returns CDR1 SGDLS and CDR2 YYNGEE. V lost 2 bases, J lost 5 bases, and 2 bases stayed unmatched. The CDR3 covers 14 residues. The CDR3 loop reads CASSVDRGLETQYF. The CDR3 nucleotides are TGTGCCAGCAGCGTGGACAGGGGGCTGGAGACCCAGTACTTC.

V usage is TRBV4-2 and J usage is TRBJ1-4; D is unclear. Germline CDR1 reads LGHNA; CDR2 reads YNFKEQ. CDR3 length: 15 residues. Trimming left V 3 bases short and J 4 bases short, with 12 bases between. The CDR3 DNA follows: TGTGCCAGCAGCCACCCGGGGAAGGTTAATGAAAAACTGTTTTTT. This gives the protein CASSHPGKVNEKLFF.